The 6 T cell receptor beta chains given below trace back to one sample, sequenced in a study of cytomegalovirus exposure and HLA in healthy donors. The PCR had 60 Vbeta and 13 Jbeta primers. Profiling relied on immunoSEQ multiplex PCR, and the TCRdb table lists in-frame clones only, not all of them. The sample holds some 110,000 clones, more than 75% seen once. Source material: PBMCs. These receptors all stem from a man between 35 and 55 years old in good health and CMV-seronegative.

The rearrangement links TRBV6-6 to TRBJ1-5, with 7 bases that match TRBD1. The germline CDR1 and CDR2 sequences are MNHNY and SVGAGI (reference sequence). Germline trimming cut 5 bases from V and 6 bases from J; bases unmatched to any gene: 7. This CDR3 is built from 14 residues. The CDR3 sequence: CASSPNRGGQPQHF. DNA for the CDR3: TGTGCCAGCAGTCCTAACAGGGGAGGTCAGCCCCAGCATTTT.

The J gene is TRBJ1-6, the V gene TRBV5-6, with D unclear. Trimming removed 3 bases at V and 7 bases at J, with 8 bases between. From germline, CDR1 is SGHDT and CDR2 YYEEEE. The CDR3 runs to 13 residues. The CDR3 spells CASSSSVNSPLHF. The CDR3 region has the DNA TGTGCCAGCAGCTCGTCAGTGAATTCACCCCTCCACTTT.

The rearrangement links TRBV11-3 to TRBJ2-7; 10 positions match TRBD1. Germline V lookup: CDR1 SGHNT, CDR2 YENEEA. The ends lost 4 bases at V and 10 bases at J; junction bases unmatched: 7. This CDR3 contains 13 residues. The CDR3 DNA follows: TGTGCCAGCAGCTCCCGGGACAGGGGAGGTCAGTACTTC. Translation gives CASSSRDRGGQYF.

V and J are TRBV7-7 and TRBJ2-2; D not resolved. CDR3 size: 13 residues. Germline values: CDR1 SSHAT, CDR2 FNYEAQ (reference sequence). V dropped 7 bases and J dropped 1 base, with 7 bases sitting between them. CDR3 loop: CASTSGNTGELFF. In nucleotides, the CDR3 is TGTGCCAGCACCTCAGGGAACACCGGGGAGCTGTTTTTT.

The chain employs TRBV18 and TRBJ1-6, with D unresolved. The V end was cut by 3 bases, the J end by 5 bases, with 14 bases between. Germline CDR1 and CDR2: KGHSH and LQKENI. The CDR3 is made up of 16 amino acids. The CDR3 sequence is CASSPLPGSNNSPLHF. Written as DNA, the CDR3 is TGTGCCAGCTCACCGCTTCCAGGCAGCAATAATTCACCCCTCCACTTT.

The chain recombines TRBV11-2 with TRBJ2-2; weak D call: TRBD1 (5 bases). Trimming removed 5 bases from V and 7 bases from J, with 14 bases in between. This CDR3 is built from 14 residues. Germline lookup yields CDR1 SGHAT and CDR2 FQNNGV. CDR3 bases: TGTGCCAGCAGCCCAAACCAAGGGGTCGGGGAGCTGTTTTTT. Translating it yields CASSPNQGVGELFF.